Listed below are T cell receptor beta chains from one sample, sequenced in a study of tumor and adjacent non-tumor tissue in lung cancer. TCRdb re-derived calls from the multiplex PCR reads in MiXCR, one entry per CDR3 protein. Of around 99,000 distinct CDR3 sequences in the sample, 75% were seen once. Sequencing was done on a sample of lung tumor tissue. These receptors were collected from a woman aged 55-70 years with non-small cell lung cancer. Both conserved end residues are part of each CDR3. D genes are given only for firm matches. A row's size may be missing; if present it is once, few, many or a size class.

d_call clone_size j_call v_call cdr3_nt cdr3_aa
TRBD1 . TRBJ1-5 TRBV11-2 TGTGCCAGCAGCCTCAAGGGGGCCAGTGATAACAATCAGCCCCAGCATTTT CASSLKGASDNNQPQHF
. . TRBJ2-2 TRBV11-2 TGTTCCAGCAGTACAGGGGGGGAGCTGTTTTTT CSSSTGGELFF
. . TRBJ2-5 TRBV11-2 TGTGCCAGCAGTCCACAGGACGGTCAAGAGACCCTGTTCTTC CASSPQDGQETLFF
TRBD1 . TRBJ1-4 TRBV20-1 TGCAGTGCCCCTAATCCACACGGACAGGGTGGCGAAAAACTGTTTTTT CSAPNPHGQGGEKLFF
TRBD1 . TRBJ2-6 TRBV11-3 TGTGCCAGCAGACCTGGACAGGGTCATCAAACTGGGGCCAACGTCATGACTTTC CASRPGQGHQTGANVMTF
. . TRBJ2-7 TRBV11-3 TGTGCCGGCAGCTTACGGGCAGGGGTCTCCTACGAGCAATATTTC CAGSLRAGVSYEQYF
TRBD1 . TRBJ1-2 TRBV29-1 TGCAGCGTTGCACAGGGGCTTGGGACCTATGGCTACACTTTC CSVAQGLGTYGYTF
TRBD2 . TRBJ2-5 TRBV6-5 TGTGCCATGAGGCCTGGACTAGCGGGAGCGGAGACCCAGTACTTC CAMRPGLAGAETQYF
TRBD2 . TRBJ2-3 TRBV28 TGTGCCAGCAGTTCCACCGGGACTAGCGGGACAGATACGCAGTATTTT CASSSTGTSGTDTQYF
TRBD1 once TRBJ1-5 TRBV6-5 TGTCCCAGCAGTTACGCAATGGGACAGCCCCACCATTTT CPSSYAMGQPHHF
. . TRBJ1-2 TRBV20-1 TGCAGTTCCGGGATAGGGTACGGCTACACCTTC CSSGIGYGYTF
. medium-sized TRBJ1-6 TRBV6-5 TGTGCCAGCAGTTACTCGCCAGGGAATTCACCCCTCCACTTT CASSYSPGNSPLHF
. few TRBJ1-1 TRBV7-9 TGTGCCAGCAGCTTAGTGTCAGTGAACACTGAAGCTTTCTTT CASSLVSVNTEAFF